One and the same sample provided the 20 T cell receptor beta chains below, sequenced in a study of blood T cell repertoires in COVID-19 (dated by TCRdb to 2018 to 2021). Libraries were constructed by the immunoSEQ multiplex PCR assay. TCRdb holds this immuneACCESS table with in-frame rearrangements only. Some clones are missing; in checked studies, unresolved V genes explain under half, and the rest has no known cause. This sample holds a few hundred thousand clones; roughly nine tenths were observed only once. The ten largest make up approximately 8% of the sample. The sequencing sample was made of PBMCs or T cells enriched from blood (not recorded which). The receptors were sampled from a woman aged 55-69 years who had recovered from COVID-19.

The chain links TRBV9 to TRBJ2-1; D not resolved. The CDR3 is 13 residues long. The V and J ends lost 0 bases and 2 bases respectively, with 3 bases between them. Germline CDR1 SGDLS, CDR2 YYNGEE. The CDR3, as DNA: TGTGCCAGCAGCGTAGCTACCTACAATGAGCAGTTCTTC. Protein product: CASSVATYNEQFF.

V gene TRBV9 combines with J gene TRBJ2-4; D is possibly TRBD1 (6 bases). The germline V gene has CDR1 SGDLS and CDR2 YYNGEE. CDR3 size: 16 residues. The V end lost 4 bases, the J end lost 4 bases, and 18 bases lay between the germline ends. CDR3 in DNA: TGTGCCAGCAGCCCCCAGTTGAGGACAGAGAAAAACATTCAGTACTTC. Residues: CASSPQLRTEKNIQYF.

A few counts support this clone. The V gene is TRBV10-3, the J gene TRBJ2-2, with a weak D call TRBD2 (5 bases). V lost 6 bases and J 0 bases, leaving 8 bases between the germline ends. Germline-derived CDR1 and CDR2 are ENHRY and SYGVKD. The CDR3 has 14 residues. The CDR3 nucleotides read TGTGCCATCAGGGAGGTAACGAACACCGGGGAGCTGTTTTTT. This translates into CAIREVTNTGELFF.

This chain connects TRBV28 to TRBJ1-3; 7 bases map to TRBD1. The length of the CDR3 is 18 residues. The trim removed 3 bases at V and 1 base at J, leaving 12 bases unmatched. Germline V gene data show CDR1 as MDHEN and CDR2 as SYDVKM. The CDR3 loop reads CASSLIGFQGGSGNTIYF. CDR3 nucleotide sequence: TGTGCCAGCAGTTTGATAGGATTTCAGGGGGGATCTGGAAACACCATATATTTT.

The CDR3 loop is CARSLGAHQCNPDTQYF. The CDR3 nucleotides are TGTGCCAGAAGCTTAGGGGCCCATCAATGCAACCCAGATACGCAGTATTTT. The chain couples TRBV7-5 to TRBJ2-3; no DNA check was done on the table's D call, TRBD1. TRBV7-5 is flagged as a pseudogene. There are 17 residues in the CDR3.

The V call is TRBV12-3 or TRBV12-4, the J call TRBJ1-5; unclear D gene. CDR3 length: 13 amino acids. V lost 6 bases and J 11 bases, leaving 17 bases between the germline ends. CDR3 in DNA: TGTGCCAGCAGGGCCGGACTCGGCCAGGCCCAGCATTTT. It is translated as CASRAGLGQAQHF.

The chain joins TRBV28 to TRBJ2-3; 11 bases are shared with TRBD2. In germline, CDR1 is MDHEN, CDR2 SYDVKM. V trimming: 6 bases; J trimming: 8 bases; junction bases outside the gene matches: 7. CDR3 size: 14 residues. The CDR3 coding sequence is TGTGCCAGCAGATCACTAGCGGGGGTGGGTACGCAGTATTTT. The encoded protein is CASRSLAGVGTQYF.

CDR3: CAWSGPRGLSSYEQYF. The CDR3 DNA reads as TGTGCCTGGAGTGGCCCCCGCGGATTAAGCTCCTACGAGCAGTACTTC. The genes are TRBV30 and TRBJ2-7; D is unclear. This CDR3 spans 16 amino acids. Trimming took off 1 base at V and 0 bases at J, with 16 bases between the two ends. Germline loops: CDR1 GTSNPN, CDR2 SVGIG (reference sequence).

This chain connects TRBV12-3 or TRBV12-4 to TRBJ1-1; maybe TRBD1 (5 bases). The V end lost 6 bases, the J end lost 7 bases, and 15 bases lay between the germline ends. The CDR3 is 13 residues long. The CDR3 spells CASRWGEGREAFF. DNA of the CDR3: TGTGCCAGCAGGTGGGGGGAGGGACGTGAAGCTTTCTTT.

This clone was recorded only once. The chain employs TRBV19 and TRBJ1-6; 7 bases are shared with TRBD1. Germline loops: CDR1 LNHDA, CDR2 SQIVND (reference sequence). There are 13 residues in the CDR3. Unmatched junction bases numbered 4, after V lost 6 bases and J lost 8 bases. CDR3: CASRTGRDSPLHF. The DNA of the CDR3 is TGTGCCAGTAGGACAGGGCGGGATTCACCCCTCCACTTT.

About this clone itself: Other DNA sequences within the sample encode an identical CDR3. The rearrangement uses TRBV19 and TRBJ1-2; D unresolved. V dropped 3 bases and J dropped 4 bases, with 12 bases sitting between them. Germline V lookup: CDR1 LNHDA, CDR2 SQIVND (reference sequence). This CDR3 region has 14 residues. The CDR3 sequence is CASSIEPGGYGYTF. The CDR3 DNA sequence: TGTGCCAGTAGTATCGAACCGGGTGGCTATGGCTACACCTTC.

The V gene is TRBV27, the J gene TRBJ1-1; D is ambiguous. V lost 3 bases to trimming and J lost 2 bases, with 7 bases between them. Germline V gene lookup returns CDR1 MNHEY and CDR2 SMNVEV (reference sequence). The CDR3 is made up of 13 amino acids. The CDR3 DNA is TGTGCCAGCAGTTTGAGTCTTAACACTGAAGCTTTCTTT. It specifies CASSLSLNTEAFF.

CDR3 nucleotides: TGTGCCAGCAGTTTACGTAGCGGGGGTTTTACAGATACGCAGTATTTT. Encoded protein: CASSLRSGGFTDTQYF. The chain uses TRBV27 and TRBJ2-3; 9 positions match TRBD2. The length of the CDR3 is 16 residues. The germline V gene encodes CDR1 MNHEY and CDR2 SMNVEV (reference sequence). Unmatched junction bases numbered 6, after V lost 2 bases and J lost 3 bases.

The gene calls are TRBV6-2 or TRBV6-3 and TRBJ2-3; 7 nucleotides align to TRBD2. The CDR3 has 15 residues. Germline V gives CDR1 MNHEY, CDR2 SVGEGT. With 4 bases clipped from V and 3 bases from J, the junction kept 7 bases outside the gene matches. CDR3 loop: CASSSARAGTDTQYF. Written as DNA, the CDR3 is TGTGCCAGCAGTTCCGCGCGAGCGGGAACAGATACGCAGTATTTT.

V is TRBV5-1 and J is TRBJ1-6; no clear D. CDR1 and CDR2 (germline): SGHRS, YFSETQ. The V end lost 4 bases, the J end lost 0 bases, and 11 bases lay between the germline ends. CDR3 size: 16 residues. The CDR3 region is CASSPDLSSYNSPLHF. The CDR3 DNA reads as TGCGCCAGCAGCCCCGATTTGAGCTCCTATAATTCACCCCTCCACTTT.

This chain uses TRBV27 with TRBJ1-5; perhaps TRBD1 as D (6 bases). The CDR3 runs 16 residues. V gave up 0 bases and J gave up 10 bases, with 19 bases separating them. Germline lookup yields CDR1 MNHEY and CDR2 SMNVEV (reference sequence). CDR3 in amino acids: CASSLSSTGLKRPQHF. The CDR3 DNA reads TGTGCCAGCAGTTTATCGTCCACAGGGCTAAAGCGACCCCAGCATTTT.

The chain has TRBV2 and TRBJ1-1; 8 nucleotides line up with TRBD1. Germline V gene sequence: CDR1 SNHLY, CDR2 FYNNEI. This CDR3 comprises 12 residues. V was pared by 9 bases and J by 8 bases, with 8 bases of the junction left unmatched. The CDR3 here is CARKGQAGEAFF. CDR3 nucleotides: TGTGCCAGAAAGGGACAGGCCGGCGAAGCTTTCTTT.

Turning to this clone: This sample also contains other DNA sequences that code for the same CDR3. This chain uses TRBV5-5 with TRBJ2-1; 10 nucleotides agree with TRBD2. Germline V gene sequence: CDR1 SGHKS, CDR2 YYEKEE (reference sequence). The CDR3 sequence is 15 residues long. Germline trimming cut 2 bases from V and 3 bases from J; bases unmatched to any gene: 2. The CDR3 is CASSLGLAVYNEQFF. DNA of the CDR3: TGTGCCAGCAGCTTAGGACTAGCGGTCTACAATGAGCAGTTCTTC.

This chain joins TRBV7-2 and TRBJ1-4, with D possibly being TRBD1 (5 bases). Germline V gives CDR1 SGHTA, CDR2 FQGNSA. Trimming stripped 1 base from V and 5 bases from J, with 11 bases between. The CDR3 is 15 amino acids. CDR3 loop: CASSLGQGSNEKLFF. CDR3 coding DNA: TGTGCCAGCAGCTTAGGGCAGGGAAGCAATGAAAAACTGTTTTTT.

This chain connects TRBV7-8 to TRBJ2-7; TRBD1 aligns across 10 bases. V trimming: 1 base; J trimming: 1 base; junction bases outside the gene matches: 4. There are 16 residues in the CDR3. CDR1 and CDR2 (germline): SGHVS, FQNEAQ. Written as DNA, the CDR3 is TGTGCCAGCAGCTTAGTAGACAGGGGGCTGTCCTACGAGCAGTACTTC. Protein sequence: CASSLVDRGLSYEQYF.